A selection of T cell receptor beta chains follows, all from one sample in a study of cytomegalovirus exposure and HLA in healthy donors. Assay: immunoSEQ multiplex PCR; the TCRdb copy retains only in-frame clones and omits some. The table includes 250,000 to 350,000 clones, 86% detected once. Sequencing was done on a sample of PBMCs. These receptors all stem from a man aged 40-55 years in good health and CMV-seropositive. Both conserved end residues are part of each CDR3.

J	V	CDR3
TRBJ2-5	TRBV27	CASPRSGRFQETQYF
TRBJ1-5	TRBV7-8	CASSLEGFQPQHF
TRBJ2-3	TRBV6-1	CASSIGASGDTQYF
TRBJ1-5	TRBV27	CASSLSPLGNQPQHF
TRBJ2-7	TRBV28	CASSFQDSTPYEQYF
TRBJ2-5	TRBV7-9	CASSQDRAGTQYF
TRBJ1-5	TRBV5-6	CASSLIQQNNQPQHF
TRBJ1-1	TRBV27	CASRRLQGTEAFF
TRBJ2-5	TRBV5-3	CARSQKSSYRETQYF
TRBJ2-5	TRBV5-6	CASSLNRGVRETQYF
TRBJ1-1	TRBV6-1	CASSEAPRANTEAFF
TRBJ1-1	TRBV30	CAWSRGSTEAFF
TRBJ2-5	TRBV4-2	CASSPTLDRGETQYF
TRBJ1-5	TRBV19	CASSTDRRQPQHF
TRBJ2-2	TRBV4-1	CASSQELESGELFF
TRBJ2-1	TRBV19	CASSIASGNEQFF
TRBJ2-1	TRBV4-1	CASSQPSGRAGYNEQFF
TRBJ2-1	TRBV7-9	CASLRGQYNEQFF
TRBJ1-2	TRBV10-2	CASSESNRGYYGYTF
TRBJ2-2	TRBV6-1	CASSLDSFPGELFF
TRBJ1-5	TRBV6-5	CASRGQEINQPQHF
TRBJ1-1	TRBV7-9	CSSSLDTEAFF
TRBJ1-5	TRBV19	CASSMETGYSNQPQHF
TRBJ2-1	TRBV27	CASSLSQTSGRDNEQFF
TRBJ1-1	TRBV30	CAWRTGGGGEAFF
TRBJ2-1	TRBV7-3	CASSGQTSGGPTEQFF
TRBJ1-1	TRBV6-6	CASNSGGNTEAFF
TRBJ2-7	TRBV4-2	CASSQVLGLAGGEQYF
TRBJ2-1	TRBV7-8	CASSDWGQGGNSYNEQFF
TRBJ2-1	TRBV5-1	CASSLGLAGDGEQFF
TRBJ2-3	TRBV5-5	CASSLSSPDTQYF
TRBJ1-2	TRBV29-1	CSVERTGRYGYTF
TRBJ1-1	TRBV7-9	CASSSGLKPTEAFF
TRBJ1-1	TRBV19	CASSIGTGGTEAFF
TRBJ2-3	TRBV19	CASSPGTGVRTDTQYF
TRBJ2-7	TRBV7-2	CASSSPLAPNEQYF
TRBJ1-3	TRBV5-1	CASSLRRQLLSGNTIYF
TRBJ2-1	TRBV5-6	CASSQGQGVSNEQFF
TRBJ1-1	TRBV30	CAWSTWTRLNTEAFF
TRBJ2-7	TRBV11-2	CASSLGLRASGHYEQYF